This entry lists 2 T cell receptor beta chains sequenced from one sample in a study of blood T cell repertoires in COVID-19. The protocol was immunoSEQ multiplex PCR, while the TCRdb copy is restricted to in-frame clones and leaves out a portion. Among tens of thousands of clones, approximately 80% were seen once, and the ten largest hold roughly 4.2%. The sequencing sample was made of peripheral blood. The origin of the receptors is a woman aged 55-70 years with acute or convalescent COVID-19.

The chain is built from TRBV6-5 and TRBJ1-5, with D possibly matching TRBD1 (6 bases). Trimming stripped 0 bases from V and 6 bases from J, with 12 bases between. The CDR3 spans 15 residues. Germline CDR1 reads MNHEY; CDR2 reads SVGAGI. CDR3 in amino acids: CASSYSYRDSQPQHF. Here the CDR3 DNA reads TGTGCCAGCAGTTACTCGTACAGGGATAGTCAGCCCCAGCATTTT.

The chain joins TRBV6-2 or TRBV6-3 to TRBJ1-2, with 9 bases aligning to TRBD1. The germline V gene has CDR1 MNHEY and CDR2 SVGEGT. J lost 4 bases, V lost 4 bases, and 4 bases had no gene match. CDR3 length equals 14 residues. The CDR3 DNA sequence: TGTGCCAGCAGTTCCGGGACAGGGTTCTATGGCTACACCTTC. It translates to CASSSGTGFYGYTF.